The 10 T cell receptor beta chains below all came from one sample that was sequenced in a study of T cells in narcolepsy. The assay was immunoSEQ multiplex PCR, and TCRdb's table has in-frame clones only and misses some. The sample lists more than 30,000 clones, around 86% occurring once. Sequenced material: CD45RA- memory CD4+ T cells from PBMCs. These receptors all come from a human donor with narcolepsy.

The chain has TRBV10-3 and TRBJ1-3; D call uncertain. The length of the CDR3 is 14 residues. CDR1 and CDR2 (germline): ENHRY, SYGVKD. Trimming removed 7 bases at V and 0 bases at J, with 10 bases between. The CDR3 bases are TGTGCCATCAATGACGGTTCCTCTGGAAACACCATATATTTT. It is translated as CAINDGSSGNTIYF.

The genes are TRBV30 and TRBJ2-5; tentatively, D is TRBD2 (5 bases). V lost 2 bases and J 5 bases, leaving 12 bases between the germline ends. The CDR3 is 13 residues long. CDR1 GTSNPN and CDR2 SVGIG come from the germline V gene (reference sequence). The CDR3 DNA is TGTGCCTGGAGTCGAGGGTTTAGGGAGACCCAGTACTTC. Its translation: CAWSRGFRETQYF.

The chain couples TRBV2 to TRBJ2-1; TRBD1 matches 10 bases. Trimming removed 2 bases from V and 8 bases from J; junction bases left unmatched: 12. Germline-derived CDR1 and CDR2 are SNHLY and FYNNEI. CDR3 length: 17 amino acids. The CDR3 DNA follows: TGTGCCAGCAGTGAATATGGGAGGACAGGGGGTTGGCATGAGCAGTTCTTC. This sequence encodes CASSEYGRTGGWHEQFF. The variable domain in full, completed from reference TRBV2 and TRBJ2-1, reads EPEVTQTPSHQVTQMGQEVILRCVPISNHLYFYWYRQILGQKVEFLVSFYNNEISEKSEIFDDQFSVERPDGSNFTLKIRSTKLEDSAMYFCASSEYGRTGGWHEQFFGPGTRLTVL.

The chain couples TRBV6-1 to TRBJ2-7; TRBD1 is a possible D gene (6 bases). The V end lost 5 bases, the J end lost 3 bases, and 17 bases lay between the germline ends. This CDR3 comprises 15 residues. The germline V gene has CDR1 MNHNS and CDR2 SASEGT. The CDR3 protein is CASSPSDSLNYEQYF. In nucleotides, the CDR3 is TGTGCCAGCAGTCCTTCGGACAGTCTGAACTACGAGCAGTACTTC.

This rearrangement joins TRBV5-4 to TRBJ2-7, with 10 bases aligning to TRBD2. The CDR3 is 17 residues long. V was pared by 7 bases and J by 6 bases, with 19 bases of the junction left unmatched. Germline V gene data show CDR1 as SGHNT and CDR2 as YYREEE (reference sequence). In DNA form, the CDR3 reads TGTGCCAGCGGCCCATCATGGGGGAGCGGGGGGGCCAGCGAGCAGTACTTC. The encoded protein is CASGPSWGSGGASEQYF.

The chain has TRBV27 and TRBJ1-1; TRBD1 might be the D (5 bases). Germline V gene data show CDR1 as MNHEY and CDR2 as SMNVEV (reference sequence). V lost 4 bases to trimming and J lost 4 bases, with 13 bases between them. This CDR3 comprises 14 residues. The CDR3 DNA reads TGTGCCAGCAGTTCAGGGTATGGCGGCACTGAAGCTTTCTTT. This sequence encodes CASSSGYGGTEAFF.

CDR3 coding DNA: TGTGCCAGCGGTCGGACAGGGGAACGTGGCTACACCTTC. As protein: CASGRTGERGYTF. The V and J genes are TRBV5-4 and TRBJ1-2; 9 bases fit TRBD1. Trimming cost V 7 bases and J 7 bases; bases outside gene matches: 8. CDR1 SGHNT and CDR2 YYREEE come from the germline V gene (reference sequence). This CDR3 comprises 13 residues.

This clone has only a few counts. This chain links TRBV6-1 with TRBJ1-5; 7 positions match TRBD1. V lost 1 base and J lost 0; bases outside the gene matches: 9. The CDR3 runs 18 residues. Germline loops: CDR1 MNHNS, CDR2 SASEGT. CDR3 DNA sequence: TGTGCCAGCAGTGAAGGGACAGGAGCGGGCTATAGCAATCAGCCCCAGCATTTT. Protein sequence: CASSEGTGAGYSNQPQHF.

The rearrangement uses TRBV30 and TRBJ1-1; possibly TRBD1 for D (5 bases). CDR3 length: 15 amino acids. V gave up 4 bases and J gave up 5 bases, with 20 bases separating them. The germline CDR1 and CDR2 sequences are GTSNPN and SVGIG (reference sequence). CDR3 nucleotides: TGTGCCTGGAAGTTCCTCGGGCAGGGAGGAACTGAAGCTTTCTTT. This translates into CAWKFLGQGGTEAFF.

The rearrangement links TRBV11-3 to TRBJ1-1; D unresolved. This CDR3 is built from 13 residues. The V end was cut by 2 bases, the J end by 2 bases, with 6 bases between. Germline V lookup: CDR1 SGHNT, CDR2 YENEEA. The CDR3 bases are TGTGCCAGCAGCTTAACCCCCAACACTGAAGCTTTCTTT. This codes for CASSLTPNTEAFF.